These 14 T cell receptor beta chains originate from one sample sequenced in a study of identical twins. MiXCR was run by TCRdb on the 5' RACE reads, yielding one entry per CDR3 protein. The top ten hold under 3% of the sample, which has a few hundred thousand distinct CDR3 sequences, 9.6% seen once. The sample was also reused in another study, on yellow fever vaccine responses in identical twins.

Sequenced material: PBMCs. The receptors here all came from a woman younger than 30 in good health.

This clonotype was counted only a few times. V usage is TRBV3-1 and J usage is TRBJ2-4, with D possibly TRBD1 on 6 matching bases. The CDR3 runs to 14 residues. V shed 0 bases and J shed 8 bases, with 11 bases lying between them. The germline V gene encodes CDR1 LGHDT and CDR2 YNNKEL (reference sequence). DNA of the CDR3: TGTGCCAGCAGCCAAGACGGGACAATATACATTCAGTACTTC. Translated: CASSQDGTIYIQYF.

In its sample, this clonotype was seen a few times. The gene calls are TRBV5-1 and TRBJ2-1; D is perhaps TRBD2 (5 bases). Germline V gene sequence: CDR1 SGHRS, CDR2 YFSETQ. V gave up 0 bases and J gave up 10 bases, with 17 bases separating them. This CDR3 comprises 15 residues. This chain's CDR3 is CASSLVNGVSREQFF. The CDR3 DNA is TGCGCCAGCAGCTTGGTAAACGGGGTTTCTCGGGAGCAGTTCTTC.

This clonotype was observed many times. The V gene is TRBV12-3 or TRBV12-4, the J gene TRBJ2-6, with D perhaps TRBD1 (6 bases). This CDR3 spans 15 amino acids. The V end was cut by 6 bases, the J end by 0 bases, with 9 bases between. As DNA, the CDR3 is TGTGCCAGCAGCCCAGGGGTCTCTGGGGCCAACGTCCTGACTTTC. Amino acid sequence: CASSPGVSGANVLTF.

The chain recombines TRBV4-2 with TRBJ2-5, with D hard to call. CDR1 and CDR2 (germline): LGHNA, YNFKEQ. V was trimmed by 4 bases and J by 0 bases, leaving 9 bases between them. The CDR3 has 14 residues. The CDR3: CASSRPRYQETQYF. CDR3 DNA: TGTGCCAGCAGCCGGCCCAGGTACCAAGAGACCCAGTACTTC.

In its sample, this clonotype was seen a few times. The chain links TRBV5-1 to TRBJ2-3, with unresolved D. Between the trimmed V and J ends, which lost 1 base and 5 bases, there was a span of 14 bases. The germline V gene has CDR1 SGHRS and CDR2 YFSETQ. CDR3 size: 15 residues. CDR3 sequence: CASSLLGWQEDTQYF. Written as DNA, the CDR3 is TGCGCCAGCAGCTTGCTTGGATGGCAGGAAGATACGCAGTATTTT.

This clonotype was recorded many times. The chain carries TRBV12-3 or TRBV12-4 and TRBJ1-4; 8 bases map to TRBD1. CDR3 length: 14 amino acids. Trimming at V came to 6 bases and at J to 3 bases, leaving 3 bases not matched to a gene. The CDR3 spells CASSSTGANEKLFF. The DNA for the CDR3 is TGTGCCAGCAGCTCGACAGGGGCTAATGAAAAACTGTTTTTT.

There are many counts of this clonotype. The chain employs TRBV12-3 or TRBV12-4 and TRBJ1-1; 7 nucleotides line up with TRBD1. The V segment lost 8 bases and the J segment 4 bases; nucleotides outside the gene matches: 7. CDR3 length: 13 residues. In DNA form, the CDR3 reads TGTGCCAGCCAACAGGGGAGGACCACTGAAGCTTTCTTT. Protein product: CASQQGRTTEAFF.

This clonotype occurred many times. V usage is TRBV12-3 or TRBV12-4 and J usage is TRBJ2-6; no clear D gene. Trimming took 8 bases from V and 2 from J, leaving 7 bases between them. There are 13 residues in the CDR3. The CDR3 DNA sequence: TGTGCCAGCCGTAGGGCTGGGGCCAACGTCCTGACTTTC. Amino acids: CASRRAGANVLTF.

This clonotype appeared a few times. This chain connects TRBV3-1 to TRBJ2-7; unclear D gene. The CDR3 is 12 amino acids. Trimming took off 3 bases at V and 6 bases at J, with 9 bases between the two ends. Germline V gene sequence: CDR1 LGHDT, CDR2 YNNKEL (reference sequence). DNA of the CDR3: TGTGCCAGCAGCCAGACCCCAATCGAGCAGTACTTC. It encodes CASSQTPIEQYF.

The chain uses TRBV12-3 or TRBV12-4 and TRBJ2-7, with a weak D call TRBD2 (6 bases). The CDR3 loop spans 15 amino acids. The ends were cut back, 0 bases at V and 2 bases at J, with 11 bases in the middle. The CDR3 region is CASSLASGLPYEQYF. The CDR3 bases are TGTGCCAGCAGTTTAGCTAGCGGTCTCCCCTACGAGCAGTACTTC.

This chain links TRBV7-2 with TRBJ1-1; 8 bases agree with TRBD1. The CDR3 sequence is 14 residues long. Germline CDR1 reads SGHTA; CDR2 reads FQGNSA. V dropped 2 bases and J dropped 10; count of bases not matched to a gene: 9. CDR3 nucleotides: TGTGCCAGCAGCTTAAATGGGCAGGGGGCTCGAGCTTTCTTT. It is translated as CASSLNGQGARAFF.

This clonotype was seen a handful of times. V and J are TRBV6-2 or TRBV6-3 and TRBJ2-7; 7 bases agree with TRBD1. CDR3 size: 16 residues. Germline V gene lookup returns CDR1 MNHEY and CDR2 SVGEGT. With 5 bases clipped from V and 6 bases from J, the junction kept 16 bases outside the gene matches. CDR3 loop: CASSNRDSRTDGEQYF. The CDR3 DNA sequence: TGTGCCAGCAGTAACCGGGACAGCCGAACGGACGGCGAGCAGTACTTC.

The V and J genes are TRBV20-1 and TRBJ2-1, with D possibly called TRBD1 or TRBD2 (5 bases each). CDR1 and CDR2 from the germline V gene are DFQATT and SNEGSKA (reference sequence). Trimming took 5 bases from V and 8 from J, leaving 25 bases between them. The CDR3 runs to 16 residues. CDR3 sequence (DNA): TGCAGTGCTCCGACAGCTCGGGACCTAGGCCTGGATGAGCAGTTCTTC. This encodes CSAPTARDLGLDEQFF.

In this sample, this clonotype turned up a few times. The chain links TRBV6-2 or TRBV6-3 to TRBJ2-1; 7 nucleotides line up with TRBD1. The J segment lost 4 bases and the V segment lost 0 bases, leaving 6 bases of the junction unmatched. The CDR3 contains 16 residues. Looked up from germline, CDR1 is MNHEY and CDR2 is SVGEGT. In DNA form, the CDR3 reads TGTGCCAGCAGTTACTCGCTCGGGACAGCTTACAATGAGCAGTTCTTC. Translated: CASSYSLGTAYNEQFF.